This T cell receptor (beta chain) is drawn from a study of blood T cell repertoires in COVID-19. Trimming cost V 2 bases and J 7 bases; bases outside gene matches: 14. This CDR3 has 16 amino acids. Germline V gene data show CDR1 as SGHNT and CDR2 as YYREEE (reference sequence). Original analysis: Using reference gene primer amplification, nucleated cell counts were estimated. Clones were read by immunoSEQ multiplex PCR, and TCRdb kept only the in-frame ones, dropping some. For V, J and clone size, that table is used; D and trimming come from the DNA. The sample has approximately 270,000 clones; approximately 90% are singletons.

The sequence derives from a man younger than 40 with acute or convalescent COVID-19. This chain connects TRBV5-4 to TRBJ1-2; 7 nucleotides line up with TRBD1. The material sequenced was peripheral blood. CDR3: CASSFPNTGDFSGYTF. In DNA, the CDR3 is TGTGCCAGCAGCTTCCCAAATACAGGGGACTTCTCTGGCTACACCTTC.